This T cell receptor (beta chain) was found in a study of cytomegalovirus exposure and HLA in healthy donors. Study-wide results and limits: Altogether, some 160 TCR beta chains were recorded as cytomegalovirus-associated.

CDR3 size: 15 residues. CDR1 is SGHAT, CDR2 FQNNGV, per germline. The V and J ends lost 1 base and 5 bases respectively, with 14 bases between them. Concerning this clone itself: Its antigen is as yet unknown.

The repertoire was sequenced with immunoSEQ multiplex PCR; TCRdb's copy has only in-frame clones and lacks some. The sample includes 200,000 or so clones, around 90% seen only once; the top ten take roughly 1%. V is TRBV11-2 and J is TRBJ1-1; a weak D match, TRBD1 (6 bases). The origin of this receptor is a woman aged 18-29 years in good health and CMV-seronegative. Input material: PBMCs. The CDR3 spells CASSLGAGARTEAFF. The CDR3 DNA is TGTGCCAGCAGCTTAGGGGCGGGGGCGCGGACTGAAGCTTTCTTT.